Presented here are 17 T cell receptor beta chains from one specimen sequenced in a study of OX40 agonist ivuxolimab in advanced cancers. Produced via immunoSEQ multiplex PCR; TCRdb's table is partial and in-frame only. The data contain about 40,000 clones, approximately 90% of them singletons. The sequencing here drew on CD4+ or CD8+ T cells sorted from blood, taken in a trial of the OX40 agonist ivuxolimab. These receptors were obtained from an adult with an advanced solid tumor such as melanoma, head and neck, liver or kidney cancer.

The chain joins TRBV4-1 to TRBJ1-5, with 9 bases identical to TRBD1. Trimming cost V 1 base and J 7 bases; bases outside gene matches: 5. Germline V CDR1 and CDR2: MGHRA, YSYEKL. The CDR3 sequence is 15 residues long. CDR3 DNA sequence: TGCGCCAGCAGCCAAGGCCCGGACAGGGGCCAGCCCCAGCATTTT. It codes for CASSQGPDRGQPQHF.

This chain links TRBV7-9 with TRBJ2-5, with D hard to call. The CDR3 contains 12 residues. The V gene lost 7 bases and the J gene lost 4 bases, with 10 bases spanning the gap. Germline V lookup: CDR1 SEHNR, CDR2 FQNEAQ (reference sequence). CDR3 sequence (DNA): TGTGCCAGCAAACCGGGCGGAGAGACCCAGTACTTC. Its translation is CASKPGGETQYF. The full variable domain, its missing parts supplied by reference TRBV7-9 and TRBJ2-5, is DTGVSQNPRHKITKRGQNVTFRCDPISEHNRLYWYRQTLGQGPEFLTYFQNEAQLEKSRLLSDRFSAERPKGSFSTLEIQRTEQGDSAMYLCASKPGGETQYFGPGTRLLVL.

The chain recombines TRBV4-2 with TRBJ2-7; D might be TRBD2 (5 bases). The CDR3 consists of 14 residues. Germline V lookup: CDR1 LGHNA, CDR2 YNFKEQ. The V gene lost 0 bases and the J gene lost 3 bases, with 9 bases spanning the gap. The CDR3 protein is CASSQEVGSYEQYF. CDR3 sequence (DNA): TGTGCCAGCAGCCAAGAGGTGGGGAGCTACGAGCAGTACTTC.

CDR3 loop: CASSLVGLAGGLTDTQYF. Written as DNA, the CDR3 is TGTGCCAGCAGCTTGGTCGGACTAGCGGGAGGGCTCACAGATACGCAGTATTTT. This chain links TRBV5-5 with TRBJ2-3; 15 bases line up with TRBD2. The CDR3 has 18 amino acids. Germline values: CDR1 SGHKS, CDR2 YYEKEE (reference sequence). Trimming took 0 bases from V and 2 from J; bases not matched to a gene: 4.

This chain links TRBV6-4 with TRBJ2-3; 7 nucleotides agree with TRBD2. The V gene end was trimmed by 4 bases and the J gene end by 2 bases; junction bases not matched to a gene: 6. CDR3 size: 15 residues. The germline V gene has CDR1 MRHNA and CDR2 SNTAGT. CDR3: CASSAAGTNTDTQYF. CDR3 DNA sequence: TGTGCCAGCAGTGCAGCGGGGACGAACACAGATACGCAGTATTTT.

The chain links TRBV6-6 to TRBJ2-7, with TRBD2 identical over 7 bases. The V gene end was trimmed by 4 bases and the J gene end by 2 bases; junction bases not matched to a gene: 8. This CDR3 comprises 15 residues. Germline-derived CDR1 and CDR2 are MNHNY and SVGAGI (reference sequence). The CDR3 region is CASSSLGGLTYEQYF. The CDR3, as DNA: TGTGCCAGCAGTTCCCTGGGGGGACTAACCTACGAGCAGTACTTC.

The chain employs TRBV7-9 and TRBJ2-5; 10 bases line up with TRBD2. Germline loops: CDR1 SEHNR, CDR2 FQNEAQ (reference sequence). The CDR3 runs 16 residues. V lost 5 bases to trimming and J lost 1 base; unmatched junction nucleotides: 7. The CDR3 sequence: CASSPGLAETQETQYF. The CDR3 DNA is TGTGCCAGCAGCCCCGGACTAGCGGAGACCCAAGAGACCCAGTACTTC. Full variable domain (missing parts from reference TRBV7-9 and TRBJ2-5): DTGVSQNPRHKITKRGQNVTFRCDPISEHNRLYWYRQTLGQGPEFLTYFQNEAQLEKSRLLSDRFSAERPKGSFSTLEIQRTEQGDSAMYLCASSPGLAETQETQYFGPGTRLLVL.

The rearrangement joins TRBV30 to TRBJ2-2; possibly TRBD1 for D (6 bases). Trimming took 5 bases from V and 0 from J, leaving 10 bases between them. The CDR3 loop spans 14 amino acids. Germline loops: CDR1 GTSNPN, CDR2 SVGIG (reference sequence). This CDR3 is CAWWDIANTGELFF. The CDR3 nucleotides are TGTGCCTGGTGGGACATCGCGAACACCGGGGAGCTGTTTTTT.

The V gene is TRBV28, the J gene TRBJ2-3; either TRBD1 or TRBD2 may fit D (5 bases each). V lost 5 bases and J lost 1, with 13 bases in between. In germline, CDR1 is MDHEN, CDR2 SYDVKM. This CDR3 is 15 amino acids long. In DNA, the CDR3 is TGTGCCAGCAGTCTCGACAGAGGGGGCACAGATACGCAGTATTTT. This gives the protein CASSLDRGGTDTQYF.

This chain joins TRBV7-8 and TRBJ2-3; weak D call: TRBD2 (6 bases). Trimming took 4 bases from V and 4 from J, leaving 12 bases between them. Germline V CDR1 and CDR2: SGHVS, FQNEAQ. The CDR3 totals 14 residues. The CDR3 reads CASSSIRESDTQYF. The CDR3 DNA is TGTGCCAGCAGCTCTATCCGGGAGTCAGATACGCAGTATTTT.

The rearrangement uses TRBV7-9 and TRBJ2-7, with 7 bases that match TRBD1. The length of the CDR3 is 13 residues. With V trimmed by 5 bases and J by 2 bases, 3 bases remained unmatched. CDR1 is SEHNR and CDR2 is FQNEAQ in the germline V gene (reference sequence). In DNA form, the CDR3 reads TGTGCCAGCAGCCCCAGGGGGACCTACGAGCAGTACTTC. Protein sequence: CASSPRGTYEQYF.

The gene calls are TRBV12-5 and TRBJ1-5; D not certain. The germline CDR1 and CDR2 sequences are LGHNT and FRNRAP. V was trimmed by 5 bases and J by 4 bases, leaving 3 bases between them. This CDR3 spans 11 amino acids. The CDR3 DNA is TGTGCTAGTGGTCAAAATCAGCCCCAGCATTTT. Translating it yields CASGQNQPQHF.

The rearrangement links TRBV27 to TRBJ2-7, with D uncertain. CDR3 length: 13 amino acids. V lost 2 bases, J lost 3 bases, and 8 bases lay in between. Germline V CDR1 and CDR2: MNHEY, SMNVEV (reference sequence). Here the CDR3 reads CASSLRSDYEQYF. Here the CDR3 DNA reads TGTGCCAGCAGTTTACGGTCGGACTACGAGCAGTACTTC.

CDR3 DNA: TGTGCCAGCAGCTTAAGGTCACCGAATGAAAAACTGTTTTTT. Its translation is CASSLRSPNEKLFF. The V and J genes are TRBV7-9 and TRBJ1-4; no definite D call. The CDR3 sequence is 14 residues long. CDR1 and CDR2 from the germline V gene are SEHNR and FQNEAQ (reference sequence). The V end was cut by 2 bases, the J end by 5 bases, with 9 bases between.

CDR3 sequence (DNA): TGTGCCAGCAGCCCCAGTAGTTGGAGACTCAATGAGCAGTTCTTC. Amino acid sequence: CASSPSSWRLNEQFF. The chain combines TRBV7-9 with TRBJ2-1; the D is unclear. Germline CDR1 and CDR2: SEHNR and FQNEAQ (reference sequence). Trimming shortened V by 5 bases and J by 6 bases, and 17 bases separated the two germline ends. CDR3 size: 15 residues.

The CDR3 here is CASSFSLRVNEQFF. Written as DNA, the CDR3 is TGTGCCAGCAGCTTTTCCCTCCGTGTAAATGAGCAGTTCTTC. This chain links TRBV5-8 with TRBJ2-1; D gene uncertain. The ends were cut back, 2 bases at V and 7 bases at J, with 13 bases in the middle. Germline V gives CDR1 SGHTS, CDR2 YDEGEE. This CDR3 is 14 amino acids long. Full variable domain (remainder filled in from reference TRBV5-8 and TRBJ2-1): EAGVTQSPTHLIKTRGQQATLRCSPISGHTSVYWYQQALGLGLQFLLWYDEGEERNRGNFPPRFSGRQFPNYSSELNVNALELEDSALYLCASSFSLRVNEQFFGPGTRLTVL.

This clone was observed once. CDR3 sequence reads: CASISTHYGYTF. CDR3 in DNA: TGTGCCAGCATCAGCACCCACTATGGCTACACCTTC. The chain is built from TRBV6-1 and TRBJ1-2; D remains ambiguous. The CDR3 is made up of 12 amino acids. Trimming removed 7 bases at V and 3 bases at J, with 9 bases between. Germline V gene sequence: CDR1 MNHNS, CDR2 SASEGT.